Listed below are T cell receptor beta chains from one sample, sequenced in a study of shared clonotypes between healthy human individuals. Repertoires were generated with immunoSEQ multiplex PCR, while TCRdb's copy carries only in-frame clones and drops some. The sample has more than 2 million clones; roughly 94% are singletons. Material: naive CD8+ T cells sorted from blood. Receptor source: a man between 18 and 29 years old in good health. The CDR3 runs from the conserved cysteine through the conserved F or W. The D gene is left open where the match is weak. Clone size is not always given. Where it is, it says once, few, many or a class for expanded clones.

J	size	V	D	CDR3	DNA
TRBJ2-7	NA	TRBV30	NA	CAWSALQRAEQYF	TGTGCCTGGAGTGCCCTCCAGAGAGCCGAGCAGTACTTC
TRBJ2-1	NA	TRBV7-9	NA	CASSFPAGYNEQFF	TGTGCCAGCAGCTTCCCGGCTGGGTACAATGAGCAGTTCTTC
TRBJ2-7	NA	TRBV5-5	NA	CASSLVAKYEQYF	TGTGCCAGCAGCTTGGTCGCAAAGTACGAGCAGTACTTC
TRBJ2-5	NA	TRBV19	TRBD1	CASSSDRGETQYF	TGTGCCAGTAGTTCAGACAGGGGGGAGACCCAGTACTTC
TRBJ2-7	NA	TRBV6-5	NA	CASSTPGDGNYEQYF	TGTGCCAGCAGTACACCTGGGGACGGGAATTACGAGCAGTACTTC
TRBJ1-6	NA	TRBV6-1	NA	CASSEARGNSPLHF	TGTGCCAGCAGTGAAGCCAGGGGTAATTCACCCCTCCACTTT
TRBJ2-1	NA	TRBV27	TRBD2	CASSETGLDYNEQFF	TGTGCCAGCAGTGAAACGGGACTAGACTACAATGAGCAGTTCTTC
TRBJ1-3	NA	TRBV7-9	TRBD1	CASSPAQADRDGNTIYF	TGTGCCAGCAGCCCCGCGCAAGCGGACAGGGATGGAAACACCATATATTTT
TRBJ1-6	NA	TRBV13	TRBD1	CASSSGQASSYNSPLHF	TGTGCCAGCAGCTCGGGACAGGCGAGCTCCTATAATTCACCCCTCCACTTT
TRBJ1-2	NA	TRBV30	NA	CAWTHRAPNYGYTF	TGTGCCTGGACTCACAGGGCACCTAACTATGGCTACACCTTC
TRBJ2-1	few	TRBV7-2	TRBD1	CASSLGQGAGEQFF	TGTGCCAGCAGCTTAGGGCAGGGGGCGGGTGAGCAGTTCTTC
TRBJ2-7	NA	TRBV6-1	TRBD1	CASATGTGFYEQYF	TGTGCCAGCGCCACCGGGACAGGGTTTTACGAGCAGTACTTC
TRBJ2-1	NA	TRBV11-2	NA	CASSLDRGVAYNEQFF	TGTGCCAGCAGCTTAGATAGGGGGGTAGCCTACAATGAGCAGTTCTTC
TRBJ2-7	NA	TRBV4-1	NA	CASSQVSTGSYEQYF	TGCGCCAGCAGCCAAGTTAGCACAGGCTCCTACGAGCAGTACTTC